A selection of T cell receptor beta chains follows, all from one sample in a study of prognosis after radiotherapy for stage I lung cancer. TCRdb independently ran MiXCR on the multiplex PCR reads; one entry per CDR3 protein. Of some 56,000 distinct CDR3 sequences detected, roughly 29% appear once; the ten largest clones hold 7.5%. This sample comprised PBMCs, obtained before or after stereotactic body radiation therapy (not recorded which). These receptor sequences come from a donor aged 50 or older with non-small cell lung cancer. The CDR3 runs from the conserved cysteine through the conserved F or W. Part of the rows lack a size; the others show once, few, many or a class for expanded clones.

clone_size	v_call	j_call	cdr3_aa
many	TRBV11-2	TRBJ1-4	CASSLVGAASTNEKLFF
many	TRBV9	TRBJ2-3	CASSVERAGGSTDTQYF
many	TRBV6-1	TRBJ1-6	CASRGDRGRIDNSPLHF
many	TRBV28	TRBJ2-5	CASSPPGIKETQYF
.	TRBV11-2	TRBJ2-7	CASSRKVGKSDAYEQYF
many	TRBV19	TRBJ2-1	CASSSLGGEQFF
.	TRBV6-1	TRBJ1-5	CAISEMWAGDQPQHF
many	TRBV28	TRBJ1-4	CASSKTGEYENLFF
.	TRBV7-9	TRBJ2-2	CASSFWQTSTGELFF
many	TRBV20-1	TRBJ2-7	CSAIRASGGKSYEQYF
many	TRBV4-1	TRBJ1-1	CASSQVGTEGDTEAFF
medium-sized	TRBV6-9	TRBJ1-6	CASTSWGNHNSPLHF
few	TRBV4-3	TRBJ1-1	CASSHRGDQRKAFF
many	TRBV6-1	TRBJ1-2	CASRSSGGRGYTF
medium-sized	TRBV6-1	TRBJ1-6	CASSAQGAGSPLHF
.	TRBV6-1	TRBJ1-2	CASSPTPGTLIGYTF
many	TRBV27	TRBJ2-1	CASSLSWLAGRNEQFF
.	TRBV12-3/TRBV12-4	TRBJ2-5	CASSFASGGEETQYF
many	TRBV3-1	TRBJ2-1	CASSHIKRGGIDEQFF
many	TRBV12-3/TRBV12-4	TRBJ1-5	CASSINYSNQPQHF
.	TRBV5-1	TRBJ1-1	CASSYWGTGMENTEAFF
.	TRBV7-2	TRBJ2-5	CASSPRTGAETQYF
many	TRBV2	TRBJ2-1	CASQGLAGMSSYNEQFF
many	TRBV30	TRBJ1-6	CAWSPLDRESSPLHF
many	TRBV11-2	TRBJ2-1	CASSLRRLGNEQFF
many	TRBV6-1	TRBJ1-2	CASRDPPGTDRSTNYGYTF
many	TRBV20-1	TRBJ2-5	CSARDLQGLGETQYF
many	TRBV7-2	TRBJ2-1	CASSLVEYNEQFF
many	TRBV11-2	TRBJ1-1	CASSKEADMNTEAFF
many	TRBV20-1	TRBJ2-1	CSAREGHEQFF
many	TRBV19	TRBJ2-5	CASSIDSGGETQYF
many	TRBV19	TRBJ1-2	CASSSTGTVDYGYTF
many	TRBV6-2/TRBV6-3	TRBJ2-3	CASSLLRTGTDTQYF
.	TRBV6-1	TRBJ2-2	CASSPTSGGPNTGELFF
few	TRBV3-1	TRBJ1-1	CASSPGNTEAFF
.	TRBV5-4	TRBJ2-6	CASSPPPTGTGANVLTF
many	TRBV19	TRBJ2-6	CASSISGANVLTF
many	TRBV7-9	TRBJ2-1	CASSLSGGSIYNEQFF
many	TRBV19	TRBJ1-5	CASSMGFGNQPQHF
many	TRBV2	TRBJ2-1	CASQGYNEQFF
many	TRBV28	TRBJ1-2	CASSPTAYGYTF
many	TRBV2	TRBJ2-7	CASLVTGESDEQYF
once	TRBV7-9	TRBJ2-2	CASSLGVARTGELFF
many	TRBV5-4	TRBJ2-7	CASSPDRGLSEQYF
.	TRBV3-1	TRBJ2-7	CAISGRSYYEQCF
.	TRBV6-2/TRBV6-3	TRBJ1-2	CASSDRGRRPYADTF
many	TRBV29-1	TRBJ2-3	CSVDPDRATTDTQYF
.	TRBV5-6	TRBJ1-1	CASSRDGGTSNTEAFF
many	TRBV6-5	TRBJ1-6	CASSSATVSSSPLHF
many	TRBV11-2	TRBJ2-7	CASSLVGTGGDEQYF
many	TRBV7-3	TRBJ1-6	CASSLDDSACYNSPLHF
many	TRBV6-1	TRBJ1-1	CASSTGTGGVTEAFF
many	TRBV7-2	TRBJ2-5	CASSLAPRETQYF
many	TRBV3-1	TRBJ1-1	CASSQTPGRTEAFF
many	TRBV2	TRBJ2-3	CASRGDRSTDTQYF
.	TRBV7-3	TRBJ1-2	CASSTGQGEYGYNF
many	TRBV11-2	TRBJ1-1	CASSYPQRAGTNEAFF